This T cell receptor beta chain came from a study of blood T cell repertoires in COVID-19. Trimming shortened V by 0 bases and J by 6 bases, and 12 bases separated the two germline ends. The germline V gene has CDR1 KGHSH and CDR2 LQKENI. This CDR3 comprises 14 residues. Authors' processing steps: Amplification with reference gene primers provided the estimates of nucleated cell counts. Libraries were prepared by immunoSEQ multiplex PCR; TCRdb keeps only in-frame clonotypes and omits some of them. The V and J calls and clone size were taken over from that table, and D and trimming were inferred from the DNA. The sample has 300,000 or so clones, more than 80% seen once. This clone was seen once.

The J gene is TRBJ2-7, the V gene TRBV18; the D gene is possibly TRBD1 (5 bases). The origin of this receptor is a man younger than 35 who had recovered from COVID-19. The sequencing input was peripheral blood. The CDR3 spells CASSPPPGHLEQYF. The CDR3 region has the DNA TGTGCCAGCTCACCACCTCCCGGACACCTCGAGCAGTACTTC.